The 31 T cell receptor beta chains given below trace back to one sample, sequenced in a study of T cell repertoires in cytomegalovirus infection. Which antigens these TCRs recognize remains unknown. TCRdb re-called the reads through MiXCR, storing one row per CDR3 protein. In the table there are a few hundred thousand distinct CDR3 sequences, 20% to 25% of which are singletons. The source material was cultured PBMCs, sampled from culture after CMV antigen stimulation. The receptors shown here come from a human donor in good health (CMV status not recorded). Some clones in this sample may be carry-over from other donors' samples.

The chain is built from TRBV20-1 and TRBJ2-7; no clear D. Trimming removed 3 bases from V and 6 bases from J, with 15 bases in between. The CDR3 has 13 amino acids. Germline V gives CDR1 DFQATT, CDR2 SNEGSKA (reference sequence). The chain's CDR3 is CSARTPWESEQYF. Here the CDR3 DNA reads TGCAGTGCTAGGACTCCATGGGAAAGCGAGCAGTACTTC.

This clonotype has a count of ten or more. The chain uses TRBV6-5 and TRBJ2-5; D is perhaps TRBD1 (6 bases). Germline V gene lookup returns CDR1 MNHEY and CDR2 SVGAGI. This CDR3 is built from 17 residues. V lost 0 bases, J lost 3 bases, and 17 bases lay in between. The CDR3 nucleotides read TGTGCCAGCAGTTACTCGATCTCTTGGGGGCGCGAAGAGACCCAGTACTTC. Protein sequence: CASSYSISWGREETQYF.

Only a few counts were recorded for this clonotype. One end of the junction is discordant with germline, which a read error may explain. This sequence joins TRBV19 and TRBJ2-1; D is unresolved. The CDR3 runs 12 residues. Germline V lookup: CDR1 LNHDA, CDR2 SQIVND (reference sequence). The CDR3 loop is CASSTSGPERVF. The CDR3 DNA is TGTGCCAGTAGTACGTCCGGGCCAGAAAGGGTCTTC.

J is TRBJ2-7 and V is TRBV7-3; 9 bases align to TRBD2. V gave up 5 bases and J gave up 6 bases; unmatched junction bases: 8. The CDR3 extends over 14 amino acids. The germline gives CDR1 SGHTA, CDR2 FQGTGA. DNA for the CDR3: TGTGCCAGCAGCGGTAGCGGGAGCCATTTCGAGCAGTACTTC. It encodes CASSGSGSHFEQYF.

The sample holds a few counts of this clonotype. The chain combines TRBV20-1 with TRBJ2-1, with 11 bases matching TRBD2. Germline loops: CDR1 DFQATT, CDR2 SNEGSKA (reference sequence). This CDR3 has 17 amino acids. The J segment lost 5 bases and the V segment lost 1 base, leaving 10 bases of the junction unmatched. The CDR3, as DNA: TGCAGTGCTAGAGCTCCTACGGGACTAGCGGCGGACAATGAGCAGTTCTTC. Translating gives CSARAPTGLAADNEQFF.

A few counts support this clonotype. CDR3 protein: CASSSGTAGDEPQHF. As DNA, the CDR3 is TGTGCCAGCAGCTCAGGGACAGCGGGGGATGAGCCCCAGCATTTT. J is TRBJ1-5 and V is TRBV7-2; TRBD1 aligns across 7 bases. This CDR3 is built from 15 residues. Trimming at V came to 4 bases and at J to 8 bases, leaving 11 bases not matched to a gene. The germline gives CDR1 SGHTA, CDR2 FQGNSA.

J is TRBJ1-1 and V is TRBV12-3 or TRBV12-4, with 10 bases identical to TRBD1. V gave up 6 bases and J gave up 5 bases; unmatched junction bases: 12. The CDR3 loop spans 16 amino acids. CDR3 nucleotide sequence: TGTGCCAGCAGGAATAGACAGGGGGCGGTTAGGACTGAAGCTTTCTTT. This gives the protein CASRNRQGAVRTEAFF.

This chain joins TRBV28 and TRBJ2-3, with D unresolved. Trimming shortened V by 3 bases and J by 2 bases, and 15 bases separated the two germline ends. CDR1 MDHEN and CDR2 SYDVKM come from the germline V gene. This CDR3 comprises 16 residues. The CDR3: CASSFRLWAITDTQYF. CDR3 DNA sequence: TGTGCCAGCAGTTTCCGCTTATGGGCTATCACAGATACGCAGTATTTT. Filled out from reference TRBV28 and TRBJ2-3, the complete variable domain reads DVKVTQSSRYLVKRTGEKVFLECVQDMDHENMFWYRQDPGLGLRLIYFSYDVKMKEKGDIPEGYSVSREKKERFSLILESASTNQTSMYLCASSFRLWAITDTQYFGPGTRLTVL.

This chain joins TRBV30 and TRBJ1-4; no definite D call. The CDR3 contains 11 residues. CDR1 is GTSNPN and CDR2 is SVGIG in the germline V gene (reference sequence). Trimming cost V 3 bases and J 4 bases, with 3 bases left between them. The chain's CDR3 is CAWSGNEKLFF. CDR3 in DNA: TGTGCCTGGAGCGGTAATGAAAAACTGTTTTTT.

V usage is TRBV20-1 and J usage is TRBJ2-1; 7 nucleotides align to TRBD2. The CDR3 length is 13 residues. With 4 bases clipped from V and 7 bases from J, the junction kept 7 bases outside the gene matches. Germline V gene lookup returns CDR1 DFQATT and CDR2 SNEGSKA (reference sequence). CDR3 in amino acids: CSATPGGRNEQFF. The CDR3 region has the DNA TGCAGTGCTACCCCTGGCGGGAGAAATGAGCAGTTCTTC.

The chain carries TRBV29-1 and TRBJ1-1; D is uncertain. V was shortened by 7 bases and J by 4 bases, with 16 bases between the two germline ends. Looked up from germline, CDR1 is SQVTM and CDR2 is ANQGSEA. The CDR3 spans 13 residues. The CDR3 is CSAQIDLGTEAFF. The CDR3 DNA reads as TGCAGCGCCCAGATCGACCTAGGCACTGAAGCTTTCTTT.

This clonotype was seen a few times. The J gene is TRBJ2-1, the V gene TRBV28; 9 bases fit TRBD2. The CDR3 consists of 16 residues. The germline V gene encodes CDR1 MDHEN and CDR2 SYDVKM. J lost 0 bases, V lost 7 bases, and 7 bases had no gene match. This CDR3 reads CASTPAGGGSYNEQFF. CDR3 nucleotide sequence: TGTGCCAGCACTCCAGCGGGAGGAGGCTCCTACAATGAGCAGTTCTTC.

The genes are TRBV28 and TRBJ1-5; D gene ambiguous. The length of the CDR3 is 13 residues. Looked up from germline, CDR1 is MDHEN and CDR2 is SYDVKM. V was cut by 5 bases and J by 1 base, with 6 bases left in between. The CDR3 is CASSTGSNQPQHF. The CDR3 coding sequence is TGTGCCAGCAGTACCGGGAGCAATCAGCCCCAGCATTTT.

This clonotype has more than one count but fewer than ten. The V and J genes are TRBV27 and TRBJ2-5, with unresolved D. Germline V gene sequence: CDR1 MNHEY, CDR2 SMNVEV (reference sequence). CDR3 length equals 14 residues. Trimming stripped 1 base from V and 5 bases from J, with 11 bases between. CDR3 bases: TGTGCCAGCAGTTTATTCCAGAGTTCGGAGACCCAGTACTTC. It yields the protein CASSLFQSSETQYF.

This clonotype appeared a few times. The J gene is TRBJ2-5, the V gene TRBV10-3; D ambiguous. V lost 3 bases and J 3 bases, leaving 2 bases between the germline ends. The CDR3 is 11 amino acids. Germline V gives CDR1 ENHRY, CDR2 SYGVKD. The CDR3 nucleotides read TGTGCCATCAGTGATGAAGAGACCCAGTACTTC. Encoded protein: CAISDEETQYF.

This clonotype has more than one count but fewer than ten. The chain couples TRBV5-1 to TRBJ2-7; 10 bases map to TRBD2. Germline CDR1 and CDR2: SGHRS and YFSETQ. This CDR3 is 17 amino acids long. Trimming at V came to 0 bases and at J to 1 base, leaving 7 bases not matched to a gene. Written as DNA, the CDR3 is TGCGCCAGCAGCTTGGAAAGCGGGAGGGCCGTTTCCTACGAGCAGTACTTC. Amino acid sequence: CASSLESGRAVSYEQYF.

This clonotype was detected many times. The J gene is TRBJ2-7, the V gene TRBV7-2; D ambiguous. The germline V and J ends were trimmed by 4 bases and 2 bases, with 3 bases remaining between them. Germline CDR1 reads SGHTA; CDR2 reads FQGNSA. CDR3 length equals 11 residues. CDR3 sequence reads: CASSSTYEQYF. The CDR3 coding sequence is TGTGCCAGCAGCTCAACCTACGAGCAGTACTTC.

This clonotype was seen more than once but under ten times. The chain employs TRBV20-1 and TRBJ2-1; TRBD2 aligns across 7 bases. V lost 3 bases and J lost 3; bases outside the gene matches: 5. Germline CDR1 reads DFQATT; CDR2 reads SNEGSKA (reference sequence). The CDR3 runs 14 residues. Here the CDR3 reads CSASPASGYNEQFF. The CDR3 DNA follows: TGCAGTGCTAGCCCTGCTAGCGGCTACAATGAGCAGTTCTTC.

This clonotype has ten or more counts. The genes are TRBV7-2 and TRBJ1-2, with D unresolved. The V gene's germline CDR1 is SGHTA and CDR2 FQGNSA. Trimming shortened V by 1 base and J by 5 bases, and 5 bases separated the two germline ends. The length of the CDR3 is 12 residues. The CDR3 coding sequence is TGTGCCAGCAGCTTAGGGGGTTATGGCTACACCTTC. Translation gives CASSLGGYGYTF.

The CDR3 region is CAIRTGRTLPGNTIYF. The CDR3 DNA is TGTGCCATCAGAACCGGACGGACACTACCTGGAAACACCATATATTTT. The chain is built from TRBV10-3 and TRBJ1-3; possibly TRBD1 for D (5 bases). From germline, CDR1 is ENHRY and CDR2 SYGVKD. Trimming shortened V by 6 bases and J by 2 bases, and 17 bases separated the two germline ends. The length of the CDR3 is 16 residues.

This clonotype has only one observation. The CDR3 nucleotides read TGTGCCTGGAGTGTACGTTTAGAAGACTACAATGAGCAGTTCTTC. Its translation: CAWSVRLEDYNEQFF. This chain uses TRBV30 with TRBJ2-1; D gene unclear. Germline V CDR1 and CDR2: GTSNPN, SVGIG (reference sequence). The germline V and J ends were trimmed by 0 bases and 3 bases, with 12 bases remaining between them. This CDR3 has 15 amino acids.

This clonotype has only a few counts. The CDR3 DNA is TGCAGCGGGACGCGATTGGGGGCGAATAATGAGCAGTTCTTC. Its protein is CSGTRLGANNEQFF. The chain joins TRBV29-1 to TRBJ2-1; D might be TRBD1 (6 bases). CDR3 size: 14 residues. V lost 7 bases and J 7 bases, leaving 20 bases between the germline ends. CDR1 and CDR2 (germline): SQVTM, ANQGSEA.

This chain connects TRBV6-6 to TRBJ2-7; the D gene is possibly TRBD1 (5 bases). Germline V gene sequence: CDR1 MNHNY, CDR2 SVGAGI (reference sequence). The CDR3 is 11 residues long. The DNA of the CDR3 is TGTGCGGCAGGGTCGTCCTACGAGCAGTACTTC. It codes for CAAGSSYEQYF.

The chain joins TRBV27 to TRBJ2-3; 13 bases match TRBD2. J was trimmed by 5 bases and V by 5 bases; bases with no gene match: 10. There are 17 residues in the CDR3. From germline, CDR1 is MNHEY and CDR2 SMNVEV (reference sequence). CDR3 sequence: CASSPPTSGGMGDTQYF. The CDR3 DNA follows: TGTGCCAGCAGTCCGCCGACTAGCGGGGGGATGGGAGATACGCAGTATTTT.

At least ten counts were recorded for this clonotype. The rearrangement joins TRBV5-5 to TRBJ2-5, with 8 nucleotides matching TRBD1. Germline-derived CDR1 and CDR2 are SGHKS and YYEKEE (reference sequence). This CDR3 contains 15 residues. V trimming: 1 base; J trimming: 7 bases; junction bases outside the gene matches: 9. CDR3 nucleotide sequence: TGTGCCAGCAGCTTGCAGGGGGCCCTGATCGCGACCCAGTACTTC. Translated: CASSLQGALIATQYF.

Written as DNA, the CDR3 is TGTGCCACCAGTGATTGGACTAGCGGGAGTACCTACAATGAGCAGTTCTTC. Amino acids: CATSDWTSGSTYNEQFF. V gene TRBV24-1 combines with J gene TRBJ2-1; 13 positions agree with TRBD2. CDR3 length: 17 amino acids. The V segment lost 2 bases and the J segment 2 bases; nucleotides outside the gene matches: 2. Germline V gene sequence: CDR1 KGHDR, CDR2 SFDVKD.

V is TRBV12-3 or TRBV12-4 and J is TRBJ2-1, with 11 bases identical to TRBD2. The CDR3 totals 12 residues. The V segment lost 6 bases and the J segment 13 bases; nucleotides outside the gene matches: 5. The CDR3 spells CASRPGTSGQFF. The CDR3 DNA reads TGTGCCAGCAGGCCCGGGACTAGCGGACAGTTCTTC.

In its sample, this clonotype was seen a few times. The gene calls are TRBV4-1 and TRBJ2-5; 9 bases map to TRBD2. Germline trimming cut 0 bases from V and 5 bases from J; bases unmatched to any gene: 19. The CDR3 length is 20 residues. Germline CDR1 MGHRA, CDR2 YSYEKL. The CDR3 protein is CASSQEDAAGGPGYWETQYF. The DNA of the CDR3 is TGCGCCAGCAGCCAAGAAGATGCGGCGGGAGGGCCCGGGTATTGGGAGACCCAGTACTTC.

In its sample, this clonotype was seen many times. This sequence joins TRBV7-2 and TRBJ2-3; no reliable D call. The CDR3 spans 13 residues. Between the trimmed V and J ends, which lost 0 bases and 5 bases, there was a span of 6 bases. CDR1 is SGHTA, CDR2 FQGNSA, per germline. The CDR3 protein is CASSLAQGDTQYF. CDR3 DNA: TGTGCCAGCAGCTTAGCGCAAGGAGATACGCAGTATTTT.

The chain combines TRBV5-6 with TRBJ2-3; TRBD2 might be the D (5 bases). The germline V gene has CDR1 SGHDT and CDR2 YYEEEE. The CDR3 contains 11 residues. The ends were cut back, 6 bases at V and 12 bases at J, with 14 bases in the middle. DNA of the CDR3: TGTGCCAGCAATGGACTCCAGTCCCAGTATTTT. Translating it yields CASNGLQSQYF.

The genes are TRBV6-1 and TRBJ1-1, with D perhaps matching TRBD1 (6 bases). This CDR3 has 15 residues. The ends were cut back, 5 bases at V and 5 bases at J, with 18 bases in the middle. The germline gives CDR1 MNHNS, CDR2 SASEGT. The CDR3 loop is CASSYLGGSGTEAFF. The CDR3 coding sequence is TGTGCCAGCAGTTATTTAGGGGGATCTGGGACTGAAGCTTTCTTT.